Here is one T cell receptor (beta chain) with its context. What it binds is unknown. From germline, CDR1 is SGHDT and CDR2 YYEEEE. This CDR3 spans 15 amino acids. V trimming: 3 bases; J trimming: 4 bases; junction bases outside the gene matches: 8. The data were taken from a study of shared clonotypes between healthy human individuals. General study findings and limits: Shared clonotypes across all four donors exceeded non-shared ones in generation probability. Generally, estimated richness proved larger in naive subsets than it did in memory subsets. Large depth notwithstanding, sorted-subset sequencing proved incomplete by rarefaction.

The naive CD8 fraction comprised CD45RO-negative cells positively selected for CCR7 and excluded terminally differentiated effector memory CD45RA+ cells. The assay was carried out at the deep level. Data came from immunoSEQ multiplex PCR; TCRdb stores just in-frame clones and leaves some out. There are approximately 2,000,000 clones in the sample; 80% to 95% occur only once, and under 2% lies in the top ten. This clonotype was obtained from a man between 18 and 35 years old in good health. Some clones in this sample may be carry-over from other donors' samples. Source material: naive CD8+ T cells from PBMCs. The rearrangement joins TRBV5-6 to TRBJ2-3; 7 positions match TRBD2. In nucleotides, the CDR3 is TGTGCCAGCAGCTGGGGACCGGGAGGCGCAGATACGCAGTATTTT. This encodes CASSWGPGGADTQYF.